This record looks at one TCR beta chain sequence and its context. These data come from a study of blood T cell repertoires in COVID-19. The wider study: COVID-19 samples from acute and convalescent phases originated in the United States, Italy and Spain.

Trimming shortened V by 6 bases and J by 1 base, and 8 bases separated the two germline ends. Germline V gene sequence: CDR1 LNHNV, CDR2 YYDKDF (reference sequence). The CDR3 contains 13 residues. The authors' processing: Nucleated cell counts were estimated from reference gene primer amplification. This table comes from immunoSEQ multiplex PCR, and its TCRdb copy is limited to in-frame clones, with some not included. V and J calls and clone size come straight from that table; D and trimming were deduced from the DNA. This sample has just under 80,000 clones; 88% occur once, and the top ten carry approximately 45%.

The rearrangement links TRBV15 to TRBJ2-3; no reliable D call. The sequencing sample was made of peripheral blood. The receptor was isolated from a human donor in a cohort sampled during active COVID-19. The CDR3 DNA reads TGTGCCACCAGTTCCGCGGGCACAGATACGCAGTATTTT. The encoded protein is CATSSAGTDTQYF.